This T cell receptor beta chain was recorded in a study of cytomegalovirus exposure and HLA in healthy donors. PCR involved 60 Vbeta and 13 Jbeta primers. Method: immunoSEQ multiplex PCR; TCRdb's copy keeps in-frame clones and lacks some. The repertoire has around 49,000 clones, over 70% of them found once; the top ten carry roughly 8%. With V trimmed by 5 bases and J by 7 bases, 12 bases remained unmatched. CDR3 length: 17 amino acids. Germline CDR1 reads SEHNR; CDR2 reads FQNEAQ (reference sequence). The sample taken for sequencing was PBMCs. This sequence was found in a man aged 25-45 years in good health and CMV-seropositive. The genes are TRBV7-9 and TRBJ1-4; 11 bases fit TRBD1. The CDR3 DNA reads TGTGCCAGCAGCCCCGGACAGGGGGCAACTTGGGGTGAAAAACTGTTTTTT. Translation gives CASSPGQGATWGEKLFF. Full variable domain (missing parts from reference TRBV7-9 and TRBJ1-4): DTGVSQNPRHKITKRGQNVTFRCDPISEHNRLYWYRQTLGQGPEFLTYFQNEAQLEKSRLLSDRFSAERPKGSFSTLEIQRTEQGDSAMYLCASSPGQGATWGEKLFFGSGTQLSVL.